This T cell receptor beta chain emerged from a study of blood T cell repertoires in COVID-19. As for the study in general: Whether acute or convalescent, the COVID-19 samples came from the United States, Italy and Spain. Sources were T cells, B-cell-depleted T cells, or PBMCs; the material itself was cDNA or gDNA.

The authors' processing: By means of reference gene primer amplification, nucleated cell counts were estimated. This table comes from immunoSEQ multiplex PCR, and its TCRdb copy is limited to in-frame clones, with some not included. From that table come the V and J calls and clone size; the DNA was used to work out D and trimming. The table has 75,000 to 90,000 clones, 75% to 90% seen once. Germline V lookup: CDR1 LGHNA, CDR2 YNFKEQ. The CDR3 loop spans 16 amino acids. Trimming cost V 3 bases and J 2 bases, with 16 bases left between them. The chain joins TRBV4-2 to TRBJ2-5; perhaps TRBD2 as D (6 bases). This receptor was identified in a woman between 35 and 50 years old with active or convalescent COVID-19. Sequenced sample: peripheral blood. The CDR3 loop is CASSQAAGLGQETQYF. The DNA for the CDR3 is TGTGCCAGCAGCCAGGCCGCGGGGCTAGGACAAGAGACCCAGTACTTC.